This T cell receptor (beta chain) was sequenced for a study of cytomegalovirus exposure and HLA in healthy donors. The PCR had 60 Vbeta and 13 Jbeta primers. Profiling relied on immunoSEQ multiplex PCR, and the TCRdb table lists in-frame clones only, not all of them. The table has around 220,000 clones, roughly 79% seen once. The ends were cut back, 6 bases at V and 0 bases at J, with 11 bases in the middle. CDR1 is MNHEY, CDR2 SVGAGI, per germline. There are 14 residues in the CDR3. The clonotype comes from a man aged 18 to 30 in good health and CMV-seronegative. What was sequenced was PBMCs. The gene calls are TRBV6-5 and TRBJ1-1; D unresolved. CDR3 sequence: CASRQTTLNTEAFF. The CDR3 coding sequence is TGTGCCAGCAGACAGACAACCTTGAACACTGAAGCTTTCTTT.